This TCR beta chain appears in the sequencing data of a study of cytomegalovirus exposure and HLA in healthy donors. Primers for the PCR totalled 60 Vbeta and 13 Jbeta. Method: immunoSEQ multiplex PCR; TCRdb's copy keeps in-frame clones and lacks some. Here the sample table reports tens of thousands of clones. This TCR was sampled from a man aged 18 to 30 in good health and CMV-seropositive. The sample taken for sequencing was PBMCs.

The CDR3 region is CASSTNAGGTRPGELFF. Written as DNA, the CDR3 is TGTGCCAGTAGTACCAATGCAGGGGGAACTAGGCCCGGGGAGCTGTTTTTT. V usage is TRBV19 and J usage is TRBJ2-2, with TRBD1 identical over 7 bases. Germline V CDR1 and CDR2: LNHDA, SQIVND (reference sequence). CDR3 length: 17 amino acids. J lost 6 bases, V lost 4 bases, and 14 bases had no gene match. Combining the CDR3 with reference TRBV19 and TRBJ2-2 gives the whole variable domain DGGITQSPKYLFRKEGQNVTLSCEQNLNHDAMYWYRQDPGQGLRLIYYSQIVNDFQKGDIAEGYSVSREKKESFPLTVTSAQKNPTAFYLCASSTNAGGTRPGELFFGEGSRLTVL.